This entry lists 9 T cell receptor beta chains sequenced from one sample in a study of CD8 T cells in Susac syndrome. RNA totalling about 0.5 to 1 ug underwent reverse transcription with random hexamers. MiXCR, run by TCRdb on the immunoSEQ multiplex PCR reads, gives a single entry per CDR3 protein. The sample has some 52,000 distinct CDR3 sequences; approximately 93% are singletons. Sequenced material: CD8+ T cells from PBMCs. Receptors originate from a human donor with multiple sclerosis.

This chain joins TRBV5-4 and TRBJ1-2, with TRBD1 as a possible D gene (6 bases). The CDR3 totals 14 residues. Germline CDR1 SGHNT, CDR2 YYREEE (reference sequence). Trimming took off 5 bases at V and 0 bases at J, with 11 bases between the two ends. This CDR3 reads CASSPQGTNYGYTF. The DNA of the CDR3 is TGTGCCAGCAGTCCCCAGGGGACTAACTATGGCTACACCTTC.

DNA for the CDR3: TGTGCCAGCAGCGTAGGCCCCGGGGAGCTGTTTTTT. Translated: CASSVGPGELFF. The chain uses TRBV9 and TRBJ2-2; D is ambiguous. Germline values: CDR1 SGDLS, CDR2 YYNGEE. This CDR3 is 12 amino acids long. The germline V and J ends were trimmed by 0 bases and 6 bases, with 3 bases remaining between them.

The V call is TRBV4-3, the J call TRBJ1-1, with D unclear. CDR3 size: 15 residues. Germline CDR1 is LGHNA and CDR2 is YSLEER. The V end was cut by 0 bases, the J end by 0 bases, with 8 bases between. CDR3 DNA sequence: TGCGCCAGCAGCCAAGATGGGGAGTTGAACACTGAAGCTTTCTTT. It encodes CASSQDGELNTEAFF.

The genes are TRBV7-9 and TRBJ1-5; tentative D call: TRBD1 (6 bases). CDR1 SEHNR and CDR2 FQNEAQ come from the germline V gene (reference sequence). CDR3 size: 16 residues. Trimming stripped 1 base from V and 2 bases from J, with 12 bases between. The DNA for the CDR3 is TGTGCCAGCAGCTTAGGAGCAGGGGTCGGCAATCAGCCCCAGCATTTT. It codes for CASSLGAGVGNQPQHF. Full variable domain (remainder filled in from reference TRBV7-9 and TRBJ1-5): DTGVSQNPRHKITKRGQNVTFRCDPISEHNRLYWYRQTLGQGPEFLTYFQNEAQLEKSRLLSDRFSAERPKGSFSTLEIQRTEQGDSAMYLCASSLGAGVGNQPQHFGDGTRLSIL.

This chain uses TRBV9 with TRBJ2-5, with no clear D. V was shortened by 4 bases and J by 2 bases, with 6 bases between the two germline ends. The CDR3 spans 12 residues. Germline-derived CDR1 and CDR2 are SGDLS and YYNGEE. CDR3 region: CASSPDQETQYF. The CDR3, as DNA: TGTGCCAGCAGCCCGGATCAAGAGACCCAGTACTTC.

This clonotype was counted once. The chain joins TRBV28 to TRBJ2-7, with 10 bases aligning to TRBD1. Germline assignment: CDR1 MDHEN and CDR2 SYDVKM. V was pared by 4 bases and J by 3 bases, with 6 bases of the junction left unmatched. The CDR3 runs 15 residues. CDR3 region: CASSYRDRGYYEQYF. CDR3 nucleotides: TGTGCCAGCAGTTACCGGGACAGGGGTTACTACGAGCAGTACTTC.

The CDR3 bases are TGTGCCACCAGCAGAGAGGGGGAAACCACCGGGGAGCTGTTTTTT. Translated, it gives CATSREGETTGELFF. The rearrangement uses TRBV15 and TRBJ2-2; D is tentatively TRBD1 or TRBD2 (5 bases each). The CDR3 consists of 15 residues. Germline V gives CDR1 LNHNV, CDR2 YYDKDF (reference sequence). V was trimmed by 0 bases and J by 4 bases, leaving 9 bases between them.

CDR3 sequence (DNA): TGTGCCATCAGTGAAGGACAGGAGGCTGAAAAACTGTTTTTT. Protein product: CAISEGQEAEKLFF. The V gene is TRBV10-3, the J gene TRBJ1-4, with TRBD1 matching 7 bases. CDR1 is ENHRY and CDR2 is SYGVKD in the germline V gene. The CDR3 is 14 residues long. The V gene end was trimmed by 3 bases and the J gene end by 7 bases; junction bases not matched to a gene: 5.

The chain carries TRBV7-9 and TRBJ1-1, with a weak D call TRBD1 (5 bases). Germline CDR1 and CDR2: SEHNR and FQNEAQ (reference sequence). There are 12 residues in the CDR3. The ends were cut back, 3 bases at V and 7 bases at J, with 9 bases in the middle. DNA of the CDR3: TGTGCCAGCAGCTTTCCGGGGCATGAAGCTTTCTTT. Its protein product is CASSFPGHEAFF.